Below are 30 T cell receptor beta chains sequenced from a single sample in a study of blood T cell repertoires in COVID-19. Generated by immunoSEQ multiplex PCR, the TCRdb table keeps only in-frame clones and is missing some. The repertoire holds 490,000 or so clones, with 80% to 90% as singletons. The sequencing input was PBMCs or T cells enriched from blood (not recorded which). The receptors originated from a woman aged 55-75 years who had recovered from COVID-19.

This chain connects TRBV19 to TRBJ1-2; no definite D call. This CDR3 has 15 residues. V was pared by 1 base and J by 2 bases, with 11 bases between. CDR1 LNHDA and CDR2 SQIVND come from the germline V gene (reference sequence). CDR3 coding DNA: TGTGCCAGTAGTATAGGCCTTGGCGGGAACTATGGCTACACCTTC. Its protein product is CASSIGLGGNYGYTF.

This chain links TRBV18 with TRBJ2-5, with 9 bases that match TRBD1. This CDR3 is 14 amino acids long. The germline V gene has CDR1 KGHSH and CDR2 LQKENI. V lost 4 bases to trimming and J lost 3 bases; unmatched junction nucleotides: 3. CDR3 protein: CASSRDRGEETQYF. Here the CDR3 DNA reads TGTGCCAGCTCACGCGACAGGGGGGAAGAGACCCAGTACTTC.

This chain joins TRBV19 and TRBJ2-3, with 9 bases identical to TRBD1. The germline V gene encodes CDR1 LNHDA and CDR2 SQIVND (reference sequence). Trimming removed 1 base from V and 4 bases from J; junction bases left unmatched: 9. This CDR3 region has 17 residues. The CDR3 spells CASSIALPGQGPDTQYF. As DNA, the CDR3 is TGTGCCAGTAGTATAGCTCTACCGGGACAGGGACCAGATACGCAGTATTTT.

J is TRBJ2-7 and V is TRBV10-2; a weak D match, TRBD1 (6 bases). This CDR3 contains 12 residues. Trimming took 2 bases from V and 6 from J, leaving 8 bases between them. The germline V gene encodes CDR1 WSHSY and CDR2 SAAADI. Here the CDR3 DNA reads TGCGCCAGCAGTGAGACAGGGAGCGAGCAGTACGTC. This gives the protein CASSETGSEQYV.

This clone turned up a few times. This chain joins TRBV5-4 and TRBJ1-5; D remains unclear. This CDR3 spans 15 amino acids. Germline CDR1 is SGHNT and CDR2 is YYREEE (reference sequence). V was trimmed by 4 bases and J by 2 bases, leaving 13 bases between them. The CDR3 reads CASSPTPSGNQPQHF. CDR3 DNA sequence: TGTGCCAGCAGCCCCACTCCCTCCGGCAATCAGCCCCAGCATTTT.

A single count supports this clone. The chain is built from TRBV2 and TRBJ2-7; D unclear. V was cut by 1 base and J by 3 bases, with 10 bases left in between. Germline V CDR1 and CDR2: SNHLY, FYNNEI. This CDR3 contains 14 residues. CDR3 in DNA: TGTGCCAGCAGTGAAGGAGGCGGTGGCTACGAGCAGTACGTC. It translates to CASSEGGGGYEQYV.

The rearrangement joins TRBV5-1 to TRBJ2-7; D possibly corresponds to TRBD1 (6 bases). V was clipped by 4 bases and J by 7 bases, with 21 bases between them. The CDR3 length is 15 residues. Germline lookup yields CDR1 SGHRS and CDR2 YFSETQ. The CDR3 DNA reads as TGCGCCAGCAGCCCACGGGACACGTCCCTTGGGGAGCAGTACTTC. Translated, it gives CASSPRDTSLGEQYF.

The sample holds a few counts of this clone. The chain couples TRBV5-1 to TRBJ2-7; TRBD2 matches 7 bases. J lost 2 bases, V lost 7 bases, and 9 bases had no gene match. The germline gives CDR1 SGHRS, CDR2 YFSETQ. The CDR3 sequence is 14 residues long. This CDR3 reads CASRRGEETYEQYF. As DNA, the CDR3 is TGCGCCAGCCGCCGGGGGGAGGAAACCTACGAGCAGTACTTC.

The chain uses TRBV11-3 and TRBJ2-1, with 12 bases aligning to TRBD1. Germline V gives CDR1 SGHNT, CDR2 YENEEA. The CDR3 loop spans 15 amino acids. V lost 6 bases, J lost 9 bases, and 9 bases stayed unmatched. The CDR3 spells CASRQTGTGGFEQFF. The CDR3 nucleotides are TGTGCCAGCAGACAAACCGGGACAGGGGGCTTTGAGCAGTTCTTC. The full variable domain, rest sourced from reference TRBV11-3 and TRBJ2-1, is EAGVVQSPRYKIIEKKQPVAFWCNPISGHNTLYWYLQNLGQGPELLIRYENEEAVDDSQLPKDRFSAERLKGVDSTLKIQPAELGDSAVYLCASRQTGTGGFEQFFGPGTRLTVL.

CDR3 DNA: TGTGCCAGCAGCCATACAGAGACAGTACACTTT. Translation: CASSHTETVHF. V gene TRBV3-1 (or the pseudogene TRBV3-2) combines with J gene TRBJ1-6; D might be TRBD1 (5 bases). The CDR3 totals 11 residues. The germline CDR1 and CDR2 sequences are LGHDT and YNNKEL (reference sequence). Trimming removed 3 bases at V and 19 bases at J, with 13 bases between.

The rearrangement uses TRBV7-2 and TRBJ1-5; 7 bases fit TRBD1. Trimming cost V 5 bases and J 0 bases; bases outside gene matches: 4. The CDR3 is 15 amino acids. Germline values: CDR1 SGHTA, CDR2 FQGNSA. In DNA, the CDR3 is TGTGCCAGCAGCGGGGACAGAATTAGCAATCAGCCCCAGCATTTT. Its protein product is CASSGDRISNQPQHF.

This chain uses TRBV7-2 with TRBJ2-1; 14 bases agree with TRBD2. Per the germline V gene, CDR1 is SGHTA and CDR2 is FQGNSA. This CDR3 spans 16 amino acids. The ends lost 5 bases at V and 10 bases at J; junction bases unmatched: 10. CDR3 region: CASSPRTSGGLIEQFF. Written as DNA, the CDR3 is TGTGCCAGCAGCCCGCGGACTAGCGGGGGGTTAATCGAGCAGTTCTTC.

The rearrangement links TRBV4-2 to TRBJ2-4; 10 positions match TRBD2. The CDR3 runs 17 residues. V dropped 0 bases and J dropped 6; count of bases not matched to a gene: 8. CDR1 and CDR2 from the germline V gene are LGHNA and YNFKEQ. In DNA, the CDR3 is TGTGCCAGCAGCCAAGACACAGCGGGGGGGCCGCTAAACATTCAGTACTTC. This sequence encodes CASSQDTAGGPLNIQYF.

Comments on this clone: Other DNA sequences in this sample translate to the same CDR3. In DNA, the CDR3 is TGCGCCAGCAGCTTAGTGGCCGGGACAGGGGCTGGCTACACCTTC. It codes for CASSLVAGTGAGYTF. The genes are TRBV5-1 and TRBJ1-2, with 10 bases that match TRBD1. Trimming cost V 2 bases and J 7 bases; bases outside gene matches: 8. Germline loops: CDR1 SGHRS, CDR2 YFSETQ. The CDR3 extends over 15 amino acids.

The V and J genes are TRBV10-3 and TRBJ1-4; 8 positions agree with TRBD1. Unmatched junction bases numbered 4, after V lost 5 bases and J lost 8 bases. CDR1 is ENHRY, CDR2 SYGVKD, per germline. CDR3 length: 13 amino acids. CDR3 bases: TGTGCCATCAGTATGGGACAGGTCGAAAAACTGTTTTTT. This encodes CAISMGQVEKLFF.

The chain joins TRBV2 to TRBJ2-2; the D gene is possibly TRBD1 (6 bases). Germline lookup yields CDR1 SNHLY and CDR2 FYNNEI. The CDR3 runs 13 residues. The V end lost 6 bases, the J end lost 7 bases, and 12 bases lay between the germline ends. DNA for the CDR3: TGTGCCAGCAGAACAGGGTCCCACGGGGAGCTGTTTTTT. Translated, it gives CASRTGSHGELFF.

This sequence joins TRBV6-5 and TRBJ1-1; 7 bases fit TRBD1. The V and J ends lost 5 bases and 3 bases, in that order; junction bases with no gene match: 9. The CDR3 has 15 residues. Germline V gives CDR1 MNHEY, CDR2 SVGAGI. DNA of the CDR3: TGTGCCAGCAGTCCAGGGGGGCGTTTGGACACTGAAGCTTTCTTT. Its translation is CASSPGGRLDTEAFF.

The rearrangement links TRBV4-1 to TRBJ1-1, with D tentatively TRBD1 (5 bases). Trimming cost V 4 bases and J 0 bases, with 9 bases left between them. Germline CDR1 and CDR2: MGHRA and YSYEKL. This CDR3 spans 14 amino acids. The CDR3 nucleotides are TGCGCCAGCAGCCGGGCGGGGCTGAACACTGAAGCTTTCTTT. This translates into CASSRAGLNTEAFF.

The gene calls are TRBV12-3 or TRBV12-4 and TRBJ2-1; D remains ambiguous. V was pared by 5 bases and J by 8 bases, with 13 bases between. The CDR3 totals 13 residues. CDR3: CASSPDTEYEQFF. The CDR3 DNA follows: TGTGCCAGCAGTCCCGATACCGAGTATGAGCAGTTCTTC.

The table lists this clone with a few counts. The genes are TRBV7-9 and TRBJ2-2; D unclear. Trimming pared 0 bases from V and 0 bases from J, leaving 8 bases between. CDR1 SEHNR and CDR2 FQNEAQ come from the germline V gene (reference sequence). The CDR3 consists of 16 residues. CDR3 bases: TGTGCCAGCAGCTTAGCGCAGAACGCGAACACCGGGGAGCTGTTTTTT. Protein: CASSLAQNANTGELFF.

Concerning this clone itself: Other DNA sequences in this specimen translate into the identical CDR3. The rearrangement links TRBV5-1 to TRBJ1-1, with 9 bases that match TRBD1. Germline V gene lookup returns CDR1 SGHRS and CDR2 YFSETQ. V shed 4 bases, J shed 3 bases, and the junction held 1 base outside the gene matches. The CDR3 runs to 13 residues. CDR3 amino acids: CASSRTGDTEAFF. Here the CDR3 DNA reads TGCGCCAGCAGCAGGACAGGGGACACTGAAGCTTTCTTT.

The V and J genes are TRBV19 and TRBJ2-7; D not resolved. Trimming cost V 10 bases and J 2 bases, with 9 bases left between them. Germline V gene data show CDR1 as LNHDA and CDR2 as SQIVND (reference sequence). The CDR3 length is 11 residues. The CDR3: CAIPFPYEQYF. The CDR3, as DNA: TGTGCCATCCCCTTCCCCTACGAGCAGTACTTC.

This clone was seen a few times. The chain joins TRBV2 to TRBJ2-5; weak D call: TRBD2 (5 bases). Germline values: CDR1 SNHLY, CDR2 FYNNEI. V lost 10 bases, J lost 7 bases, and 19 bases lay in between. This CDR3 contains 13 residues. DNA for the CDR3: TGTGCCACCCACCGGGGAGACAAAGGGACCCAGTACTTC. Translating it yields CATHRGDKGTQYF.

The V and J genes are TRBV6-5 and TRBJ1-2; 7 bases match TRBD1. Germline CDR1 reads MNHEY; CDR2 reads SVGAGI. The CDR3 length is 14 residues. V gave up 4 bases and J gave up 7 bases; unmatched junction bases: 9. This CDR3 reads CASSSKQGNSGYTF. CDR3 DNA: TGTGCCAGCAGTTCCAAACAGGGGAACAGTGGCTACACCTTC.

The DNA of the CDR3 is TGTGCCAGCAGCCAAGCCGAAGGGAGCGGGGGGCCCACAGATACGCAGTATTTT. Its protein product is CASSQAEGSGGPTDTQYF. The V call is TRBV3-1 (or the pseudogene TRBV3-2), the J call TRBJ2-3, with 9 bases matching TRBD2. V shed 1 base, J shed 2 bases, and the junction held 10 bases outside the gene matches. CDR3 length: 18 residues. Germline CDR1 reads LGHDT; CDR2 reads YNNKEL (reference sequence).

V usage is TRBV11-2 and J usage is TRBJ2-7; 10 nucleotides line up with TRBD2. Germline-derived CDR1 and CDR2 are SGHAT and FQNNGV. There are 15 residues in the CDR3. Trimming took 5 bases from V and 2 from J; bases not matched to a gene: 6. The chain's CDR3 is CASSKAGGDPYEQYF. The CDR3 region has the DNA TGTGCCAGCAGCAAAGCGGGGGGGGATCCCTACGAGCAGTACTTC.

The gene calls are TRBV7-8 and TRBJ1-1; D is unresolved. The CDR3 has 12 residues. Germline V CDR1 and CDR2: SGHVS, FQNEAQ. The V end lost 5 bases, the J end lost 0 bases, and 4 bases lay between the germline ends. In DNA form, the CDR3 reads TGTGCCAGCAGCCCTATGAACACTGAAGCTTTCTTT. Its translation: CASSPMNTEAFF. Combining the CDR3 with reference TRBV7-8 and TRBJ1-1 gives the whole variable domain GAGVSQSPRYKVAKRGQDVALRCDPISGHVSLFWYQQALGQGPEFLTYFQNEAQLDKSGLPSDRFFAERPEGSVSTLKIQRTQQEDSAVYLCASSPMNTEAFFGQGTRLTVV.

The rearrangement uses TRBV5-1 and TRBJ2-1; TRBD2 might be the D (5 bases). Germline CDR1 reads SGHRS; CDR2 reads YFSETQ. V lost 4 bases and J lost 9, with 11 bases in between. The CDR3 consists of 12 residues. CDR3 DNA: TGCGCCAGCAGCGCCCCTAGCAGTGAGCAGTTCTTC. Protein: CASSAPSSEQFF. The full variable domain, rest sourced from reference TRBV5-1 and TRBJ2-1, is KAGVTQTPRYLIKTRGQQVTLSCSPISGHRSVSWYQQTPGQGLQFLFEYFSETQRNKGNFPGRFSGRQFSNSRSEMNVSTLELGDSALYLCASSAPSSEQFFGPGTRLTVL.

This rearrangement joins TRBV11-2 to TRBJ2-7, with D possibly matching TRBD1 (6 bases). The V and J ends lost 1 base and 0 bases respectively, with 10 bases between them. This CDR3 is built from 15 residues. Germline CDR1 and CDR2: SGHAT and FQNNGV. The CDR3 nucleotides read TGTGCCAGCAGCTTAGGGGGACACAGCTCCTACGAGCAGTACGTC. The encoded protein is CASSLGGHSSYEQYV.

This chain joins TRBV5-1 and TRBJ1-4; the match to TRBD1 covers 8 bases. The germline CDR1 and CDR2 sequences are SGHRS and YFSETQ. This CDR3 has 15 amino acids. The ends lost 1 base at V and 7 bases at J; junction bases unmatched: 6. The DNA for the CDR3 is TGCGCCAGCAGCTTGACAGCGGACAGGGCTGAAAAACTGTTTTTT. Residues: CASSLTADRAEKLFF.